One T cell receptor beta chain is described in this entry. Its target is unknown. The CDR3 runs 15 residues. CDR1 is SGHKS and CDR2 is YYEKEE in the germline V gene (reference sequence). Researchers prepared the TRB cDNA libraries using 5' RACE with UMI labels. From its re-call of the 5' RACE reads, TCRdb lists each CDR3 protein once, without DNA. The table for this sample gives 140,000 to 150,000 distinct CDR3 sequences. The data derive from a study of CXCR3-negative and CXCR3-positive naive CD8 T cells. Study-level findings and limits: CXCR3-negative naive cells had less hydrophobic TRB CDR3s than did CXCR3-positive naive cells.

The chain carries TRBV5-5 and TRBJ2-7; TCRdb's D call, TRBD1, is unchecked because there is no DNA. The sequencing input was naive CXCR3+ CD8+ T cells from blood. Subset here: CD45RO-CCR7+CD27+CD95- naive CD8+ T cells expressing CXCR3 (TNR3+). The TCR was taken from a human donor in good health. Some clones in this sample may be carry-over from other donors' samples. The CDR3 sequence: CASSGAGGLSYEQYF. Drawing the rest from reference TRBV5-5 and TRBJ2-7, the complete variable domain is DAGVTQSPTHLIKTRGQQVTLRCSPISGHKSVSWYQQVLGQGPQFIFQYYEKEERGRGNFPDRFSARQFPNYSSELNVNALLLGDSALYLCASSGAGGLSYEQYFGPGTRLTVT.